The 7 T cell receptor beta chains listed next were all sequenced from one sample in a study of beta chain features in type 1 diabetes. Expressed TCRB transcripts were sequenced after all isolated RNA was converted to cDNA. Clones were sequenced by immunoSEQ multiplex PCR, and TCRdb holds only the in-frame ones, with some missing. The sample lists 300,000 or so clones, roughly 8% seen once, with around 0.45% in the top ten. The specimen sequenced was central memory CD4+ T cells from blood. The receptors here all came from a woman aged 18 to 35 in good health.

The chain carries TRBV28 and TRBJ1-1, with D possibly matching TRBD1 (5 bases). Trimming removed 3 bases from V and 2 bases from J, with 19 bases in between. The CDR3 loop spans 17 amino acids. CDR1 is MDHEN, CDR2 SYDVKM, per germline. The CDR3 sequence: CASSFLPGTEDNTEAFF. The CDR3 coding sequence is TGTGCCAGCAGTTTCCTCCCCGGGACCGAAGACAACACTGAAGCTTTCTTT.

The V call is TRBV7-6, the J call TRBJ2-2; 13 bases fit TRBD2. With V trimmed by 6 bases and J by 5 bases, 9 bases remained unmatched. There are 17 residues in the CDR3. Germline V gene sequence: CDR1 SGHVS, CDR2 FNYEAQ. CDR3 nucleotide sequence: TGTGCCAGCAGTAGGACTAGCGGGAGTGGATGGACCGGGGAGCTGTTTTTT. It translates to CASSRTSGSGWTGELFF. Full variable domain (missing parts from reference TRBV7-6 and TRBJ2-2): GAGVSQSPRYKVTKRGQDVALRCDPISGHVSLYWYRQALGQGPEFLTYFNYEAQQDKSGLPNDRFSAERPEGSISTLTIQRTEQRDSAMYRCASSRTSGSGWTGELFFGEGSRLTVL.

V usage is TRBV27 and J usage is TRBJ1-5, with 8 bases that match TRBD1. V lost 7 bases to trimming and J lost 2 bases; unmatched junction nucleotides: 1. Germline V gene data show CDR1 as MNHEY and CDR2 as SMNVEV (reference sequence). The CDR3 is made up of 13 amino acids. The CDR3 DNA sequence: TGTGCCAGCAAGGGACAGGGCAATCAGCCCCAGCATTTT. Residues: CASKGQGNQPQHF.

This clone was observed a handful of times. The gene calls are TRBV28 and TRBJ2-7; tentative D call: TRBD1 (6 bases). Trimming left V 3 bases short and J 2 bases short, with 14 bases between. CDR3 length: 15 residues. Germline CDR1 reads MDHEN; CDR2 reads SYDVKM. CDR3 coding DNA: TGTGCCAGCAGTTTTCGAGGGGGATCCACCTACGAGCAGTACTTC. Protein sequence: CASSFRGGSTYEQYF.

The chain uses TRBV4-2 and TRBJ2-3; D gene ambiguous. The germline CDR1 and CDR2 sequences are LGHNA and YNFKEQ. The CDR3 has 13 residues. Trimming left V 4 bases short and J 2 bases short, with 7 bases between. The CDR3 nucleotides are TGTGCCAGCAGCCTTCCAAACACAGATACGCAGTATTTT. This gives the protein CASSLPNTDTQYF.

This chain connects TRBV7-2 to TRBJ1-4; 8 nucleotides match TRBD1. Looked up from germline, CDR1 is SGHTA and CDR2 is FQGNSA. This CDR3 has 13 amino acids. Trimming at V came to 5 bases and at J to 7 bases, leaving 3 bases not matched to a gene. The CDR3 nucleotides are TGTGCCAGCAGCGTAACAGGGGGTGAAAAACTGTTTTTT. Translation gives CASSVTGGEKLFF.

The V call is TRBV9, the J call TRBJ1-1; 7 bases are a match to TRBD1. The CDR3 is made up of 15 amino acids. After removal of 1 base from V and 4 bases from J, the junction contained 7 bases not matched to a gene. Germline V CDR1 and CDR2: SGDLS, YYNGEE. The chain's CDR3 is CASSVTYRGVTEAFF. The CDR3, as DNA: TGTGCCAGCAGCGTAACCTACAGGGGCGTCACTGAAGCTTTCTTT.